The T cell receptor (beta chain) described here comes from a study of cytomegalovirus exposure and HLA in healthy donors. Overall study findings and caveats: As confirmed in vitro, a few CMV-associated chains were specific for CMV antigens.

Only in-frame clones appear in the TCRdb table, and some are missing; sequencing was by immunoSEQ multiplex PCR. Counted here are approximately 200,000 clones, roughly 88% occurring once; the ten biggest clones make up around 15%. Notes on this clone: Its target is unknown.

Sample: PBMCs. The receptor was derived from a woman in her 30s in good health and CMV-seropositive.

The CDR3 DNA reads TGCGCCAGCAGCTTTTCAGGGGGCGAAGACACCATATATTTT. Its translation is CASSFSGGEDTIYF. V and J are TRBV5-1 and TRBJ1-3, with 8 bases lining up with TRBD1. After removal of 2 bases from V and 8 bases from J, the junction contained 6 bases not matched to a gene. This CDR3 contains 14 residues. Germline V CDR1 and CDR2: SGHRS, YFSETQ.